This paragraph covers one T cell receptor beta chain sequence. Its antigen is undetermined. CDR1 MGHRA and CDR2 YSYEKL come from the germline V gene. V lost 4 bases and J lost 8; bases outside the gene matches: 10. This CDR3 spans 15 amino acids. These data belong to a study of blood T cells in healthy people across ages. A sample-barcoded 5' primer and a J-beta primer mix were used in a second PCR of about 7 to 11 cycles. TCRdb recomputed calls from the 5' RACE reads with MiXCR, one row per CDR3 protein. The sample contains around 2 million distinct CDR3 sequences, around 42% of which appear only once. Broader study findings: Underestimates were what the diversity estimates from one million T cells were considered to be. It was not known whether donors were CMV positive (a possible confounder of expanded clonotype changes).

This clonotype was sampled from a human donor in good health. Sequenced material: blood. This chain connects TRBV4-1 to TRBJ2-1, with 8 bases matching TRBD2. Here the CDR3 DNA reads TGCGCCAGCAGCCTGGGGACCCGGGAGGGCGATGAGCAGTTCTTC. Translating gives CASSLGTREGDEQFF.